Following are 4 T cell receptor beta chains from one sample sequenced in a study of tumor-infiltrating lymphocytes in primary liver carcinoma. Both RNA and DNA were isolated together from approximately 20-30 mg of bulk tissue that had not been sorted. With around 490 ng total RNA as template and a constant-region primer, TCR beta cDNA was made. ARM-PCR was slightly modified, and three nested multiplex PCR rounds with it gave rise to the TCR beta libraries. The study ran its first two PCR rounds for around 10 cycles each, using TRBV1-TRBV30 forward primers and a C-beta reverse primer. MiXCR, applied by TCRdb to the multiplex PCR reads, yields one record per CDR3 protein. The sample yields 30,000 to 40,000 distinct CDR3 sequences, 74% seen once. Sequenced sample: liver tumor tissue from sampling region 4. The sample's subset: tumor region T4, right-lateral pole. These receptors came from a man aged 40-55 years with primary liver carcinoma and hepatitis B virus infection.

Note on this clonotype: Germline and junction disagree at one end, which may indicate a read error. The CDR3 reads CSARAPTGGTMNIEAFF. CDR3 bases: TGCAGTGCTAGAGCACCAACAGGGGGGACGATGAACATTGAAGCTTTCTTT. This chain links TRBV20-1 with TRBJ1-1; 8 bases map to TRBD1. The CDR3 covers 17 residues. Germline loops: CDR1 DFQATT, CDR2 SNEGSKA (reference sequence).

Concerning this clonotype itself: One end of the junction is discordant with germline, which a read error may explain. This chain connects TRBV6-6 to TRBJ1-1; the match to TRBD1 covers 8 bases. Germline assignment: CDR1 MNHNY and CDR2 SVGAGI (reference sequence). The CDR3 runs 13 residues. This chain's CDR3 is CAGSTGGATEVFF. In DNA form, the CDR3 reads TGTGCCGGCAGCACAGGGGGGGCTACTGAAGTTTTCTTT.

A word on this clonotype: The junction does not match germline at one end; this may be a read error. V usage is TRBV12-3 or TRBV12-4 and J usage is TRBJ1-2, with TRBD1 matching over 10 bases. The CDR3 has 12 residues. CDR3 DNA: TGTGCCATTGGACAGGGGGTCTATGGCCACACCTTC. Translation gives CAIGQGVYGHTF.

This clonotype appeared a single time. At one of its ends the junction is not consistent with the germline gene, which may arise from a read error. V is TRBV28 and J is TRBJ1-5; D gene unclear. CDR3 length: 14 amino acids. The germline V gene encodes CDR1 MDHEN and CDR2 SYDVKM. The CDR3 here is CASNLGDGNQAHYF. CDR3 in DNA: TGTGCCAGCAACCTCGGCGACGGCAATCAGGCCCATTATTTT.